This T cell receptor (beta chain) was sequenced during a study of technical replicates of blood from a few donors. There are 18 residues in the CDR3. J lost 1 base, V lost 4 bases, and 11 bases had no gene match. The V gene's germline CDR1 is GTSNPN and CDR2 SVGIG (reference sequence). Produced via immunoSEQ multiplex PCR; TCRdb's table is partial and in-frame only. The sample lists around 77,000 clones; over 85% were seen once. The chain couples TRBV30 to TRBJ2-1, with TRBD2 matching over 12 bases. The specimen was T cells isolated from PBMCs. The sequence came from a human donor in good health. In DNA, the CDR3 is TGTGCCTGGACCAACTCGGGACTAGCGGGCGGGTCCTACAATGAGCAGTTCTTC. Amino acids: CAWTNSGLAGGSYNEQFF.